This TCR beta chain stems from a study of shared clonotypes between healthy human individuals. Trimming removed 7 bases from V and 8 bases from J, with 16 bases in between. The CDR3 consists of 12 residues. Germline values: CDR1 GTSNPN, CDR2 SVGIG (reference sequence). Only in-frame clones appear in the TCRdb table, and some are missing; sequencing was by immunoSEQ multiplex PCR. This sample has over a million clones, with about 76% found just once. This receptor was taken from a man between 18 and 29 years old in good health. Sequenced material: memory CD4+ T cells sorted from blood. Specified subset: CD45RA-negative fraction. This rearrangement joins TRBV30 to TRBJ2-3; weak D call: TRBD2 (6 bases). DNA of the CDR3: TGTGCCTTTAGGCAACTAGCACCTACGCAGTATTTT. Its translation is CAFRQLAPTQYF.